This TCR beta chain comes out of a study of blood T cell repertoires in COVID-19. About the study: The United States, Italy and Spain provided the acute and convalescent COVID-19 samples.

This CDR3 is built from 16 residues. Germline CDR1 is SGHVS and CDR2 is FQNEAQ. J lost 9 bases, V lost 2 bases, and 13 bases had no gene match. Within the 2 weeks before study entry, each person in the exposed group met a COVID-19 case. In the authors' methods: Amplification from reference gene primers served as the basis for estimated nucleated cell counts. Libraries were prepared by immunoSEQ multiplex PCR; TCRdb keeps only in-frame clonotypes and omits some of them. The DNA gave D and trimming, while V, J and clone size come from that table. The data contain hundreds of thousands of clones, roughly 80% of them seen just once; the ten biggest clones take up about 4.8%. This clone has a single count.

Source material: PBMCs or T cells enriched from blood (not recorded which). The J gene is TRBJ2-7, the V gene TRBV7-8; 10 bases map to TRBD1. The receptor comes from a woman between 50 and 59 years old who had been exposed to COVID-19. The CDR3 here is CASSLWAPGQGNTQYF. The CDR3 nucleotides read TGTGCCAGCAGCTTATGGGCCCCGGGACAGGGGAACACGCAGTACTTC.